This T cell receptor beta chain emerged from a study of OX40 agonist ivuxolimab in advanced cancers. Across the study: Participants, roughly 80% male, averaged approximately 60 years of age, ranging from roughly 23 to 80. Checkpoint inhibitors had been given previously to roughly 40% of patients.

Measured with immunoSEQ multiplex PCR; TCRdb has only the in-frame clones, and not every one. In the table there are tens of thousands of clones, roughly nine tenths of which are singletons. V was pared by 2 bases and J by 2 bases, with 9 bases between. Germline-derived CDR1 and CDR2 are MDHEN and SYDVKM. This CDR3 region has 14 residues. The TCR sequence derives from an adult with an advanced solid tumor such as melanoma, head and neck, liver or kidney cancer. Sample: CD4+ or CD8+ T cells sorted from blood, taken in a trial of the OX40 agonist ivuxolimab. The chain carries TRBV28 and TRBJ2-5; D may be TRBD1 (5 bases). CDR3 DNA sequence: TGTGCCAGCAGTTTAGTGGACACACAAGAGACCCAGTACTTC. Protein sequence: CASSLVDTQETQYF.